The 6 T cell receptor beta chains given below trace back to one sample, sequenced in a study of radiotherapy plus CTLA-4 blockade in lung cancer. Only in-frame clones appear in the TCRdb table, and some are missing; sequencing was by immunoSEQ multiplex PCR. The table includes about 110,000 clones, 85% to 90% detected once. The starting material was peripheral blood, obtained from a patient treated with radiotherapy plus ipilimumab. The receptors stem from a human donor with non-small cell lung cancer that progressed on radiotherapy plus ipilimumab. Some clones in this sample may be carry-over from other donors' samples.

The chain has TRBV20-1 and TRBJ1-2, with 9 bases aligning to TRBD1. The germline V gene has CDR1 DFQATT and CDR2 SNEGSKA (reference sequence). The CDR3 length is 11 residues. Unmatched junction bases numbered 3, after V lost 5 bases and J lost 8 bases. The CDR3 DNA reads TGCAGTGCTTACACAGGGGGCGGCTACACCTTC. Translated: CSAYTGGGYTF.

The chain has TRBV19 and TRBJ2-7, with D possibly TRBD1 on 6 matching bases. The V gene's germline CDR1 is LNHDA and CDR2 SQIVND (reference sequence). The ends were cut back, 1 base at V and 2 bases at J, with 9 bases in the middle. The CDR3 has 14 amino acids. The CDR3 here is CASSIATGPYEQYF. CDR3 in DNA: TGTGCCAGTAGTATAGCGACAGGCCCCTACGAGCAGTACTTC.

The chain couples TRBV9 to TRBJ2-1; no clear D gene. Germline V gives CDR1 SGDLS, CDR2 YYNGEE. V lost 0 bases and J lost 0, with 10 bases in between. The CDR3 totals 16 residues. CDR3 bases: TGTGCCAGCAGCGTAGGGCTCTTGAGCTCCTACAATGAGCAGTTCTTC. Translation: CASSVGLLSSYNEQFF. Supplemented by reference TRBV9 and TRBJ2-1, the full variable domain reads DSGVTQTPKHLITATGQRVTLRCSPRSGDLSVYWYQQSLDQGLQFLIQYYNGEERAKGNILERFSAQQFPDLHSELNLSSLELGDSALYFCASSVGLLSSYNEQFFGPGTRLTVL.

The chain is built from TRBV9 and TRBJ1-5; D is possibly TRBD1 (5 bases). The CDR3 runs to 13 residues. Trimming left V 3 bases short and J 7 bases short, with 11 bases between. Looked up from germline, CDR1 is SGDLS and CDR2 is YYNGEE. CDR3 sequence: CASSGGVGQPQHF. In DNA, the CDR3 is TGTGCCAGCAGCGGAGGGGTGGGGCAGCCCCAGCATTTT.

Points on this clone: At the DNA level, this CDR3 is encoded by other sequences in the same sample as well. J is TRBJ1-2 and V is TRBV10-3; 11 bases align to TRBD1. CDR1 is ENHRY and CDR2 is SYGVKD in the germline V gene. With 8 bases clipped from V and 4 bases from J, the junction kept 3 bases outside the gene matches. CDR3 length: 13 amino acids. CDR3 amino acids: CAIGQGASYGYTF. The CDR3 DNA sequence: TGTGCCATCGGACAGGGGGCGAGCTATGGCTACACCTTC.

The V call is TRBV7-3, the J call TRBJ2-6, with 7 nucleotides matching TRBD2. CDR3 length: 22 residues. Germline V CDR1 and CDR2: SGHTA, FQGTGA. After removal of 5 bases from V and 1 base from J, the junction contained 23 bases not matched to a gene. Here the CDR3 DNA reads TGTGCCAGCAGCGCAACTAGCGCCCTCATAGGAAGGGAGGGTTCTGGGGCCAACGTCCTGACTTTC. It encodes CASSATSALIGREGSGANVLTF.